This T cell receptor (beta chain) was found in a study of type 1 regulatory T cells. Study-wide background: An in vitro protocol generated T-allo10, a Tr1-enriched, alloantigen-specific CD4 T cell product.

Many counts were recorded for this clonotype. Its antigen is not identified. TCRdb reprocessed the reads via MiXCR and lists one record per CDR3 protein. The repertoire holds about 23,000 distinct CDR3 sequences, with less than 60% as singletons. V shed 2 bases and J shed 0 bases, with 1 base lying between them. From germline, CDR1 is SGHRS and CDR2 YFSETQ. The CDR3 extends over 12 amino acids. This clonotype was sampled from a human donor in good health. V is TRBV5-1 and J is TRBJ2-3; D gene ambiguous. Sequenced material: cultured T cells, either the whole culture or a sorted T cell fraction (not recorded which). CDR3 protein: CASSFSTDTQYF. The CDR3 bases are TGCGCCAGCAGCTTTAGCACAGATACGCAGTATTTT. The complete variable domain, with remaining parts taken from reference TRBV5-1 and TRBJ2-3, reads KAGVTQTPRYLIKTRGQQVTLSCSPISGHRSVSWYQQTPGQGLQFLFEYFSETQRNKGNFPGRFSGRQFSNSRSEMNVSTLELGDSALYLCASSFSTDTQYFGPGTRLTVL.